This T cell receptor (beta chain) was sequenced during a study of human T cells and chemical hapten exposure (dated by TCRdb to the early 2020s). A note on the overall study: For sensitization, 2% DPC in acetone was applied to a roughly 2 cm by roughly 2 cm area of upper inner arm skin. Throughout the study period of around 24 weeks, patients also received therapeutic DPC doses to the scalp every week. Patch testing on the upper back used Finn chambers containing 0.01% DPC, with scoring done after 6 days according to International Contact Dermatitis Research Group standards. The mostly female patient cohort included alopecia areata with under or over 50% scalp involvement, alopecia totalis and alopecia universalis. Libraries were pooled for sequencing, and variation in per-sample TCR yields was attributed mainly to small differences in library volumes within the pool. The study tracked peripheral blood TCR repertoire changes in vivo during primary and secondary sensitization to the hapten diphenylcyclopropenone (DPC) in alopecia patients. Blood samples were taken from patients before sensitization (week 0) and then at 2, 6 and about 24 weeks after DPC sensitization. For TCR sequencing, blood came from over 25 alopecia patients at anywhere from one to four time points (pre-sensitization, 2, 6 and 24 weeks). Paper-wide results and their limitations: The number of PT1 expanded TCRs positively correlated with patch test score, significant at thresholds 8, 16 and 32 but not 4. After repeated subsampling, the strength of the expansion versus patch-test correlation and the threshold at which it became significant changed. No change with DPC sensitization was found in the number of TCRs above 1 in 1000 frequency, and no evidence of global repertoire structure alterations was found. Compared with pre-sensitization or healthy control sets, expanded TCRs formed significantly more large CDR3 similarity clusters, which is consistent with antigen-driven responses. Because all patients had alopecia, a presumed autoimmune disease, the immune response of the patients might differ from that of healthy individuals.

The germline V gene provides CDR1 SQVTM and CDR2 ANQGSEA. V drops 3 bases and J drops 3 bases, leaving 3 bases in between. From its cysteine to its phenylalanine, the CDR3 spans 11 amino acids. Only the CDR3 DNA is retained, 33 bases long and in frame from the first base. The meaning of the sample's time point label: patch test 1, 2 weeks after DPC sensitization. The treatment or condition label, as the study defines it: therapeutic diphenylcyclopropenone sensitization with weekly scalp DPC. Blood at each patch-test visit was drawn before the patch test was applied. To be eligible, patients had to be aged 18 to 70, diagnosed with alopecia and judged suitable for DPC therapy, while pregnant patients were excluded. Total RNA was extracted from unfractionated whole blood that had been collected in Tempus Blood RNA tubes. This clonotype occurred a few times. The target of this receptor is not known. No quality values exist for individual bases; no much larger clone is one base distant.

Libraries were prepared through RACE. Instrument on record: NextSeq 500. During library preparation, unique molecular identifiers were attached to individual cDNA molecules so that TCRs could be counted in a quantitative, reproducible way. For every blood RNA sample, sequencing covered both the TCR alpha and TCR beta chains. The original methods were these. Samples had a median of 95,638 TCRs, with a range from about 20,000 to 690,600. V, J and CDR3 annotation of the TCR reads was performed with the Decombinator software suite. For PS versus PT1 abundance plots, all samples were subsampled to the same number of TCRs (28,000). Expanded TCRs were defined as absent before sensitization and observed at least eight times at the 2-week time point. TCRdb reran the public reads through fastp at Q25 and MiXCR, keeping productive beta chains. Rows merge per CDR3 protein into single entries with the most common DNA and genes. The V and J calls come from TCRdb's annotation, not from the publication. The sample table holds tens of thousands of distinct CDR3 sequences, of which over 7.5% were seen once. The ten biggest clones cover approximately 3% of the sample.

The chain is assembled from TRBV29-1 and TRBJ2-1, with no confident D gene call. The sequence came from a woman between 35 and 50 years old with alopecia areata. Some clones in this sample may be carry-over from other donors' samples. This sample comprised whole blood, obtained in connection with sensitization to the hapten diphenylcyclopropenone (DPC). The CDR3: CSVDIYNEQFF. The bases read TGCAGCGTTGACATCTACAATGAGCAGTTCTTC.